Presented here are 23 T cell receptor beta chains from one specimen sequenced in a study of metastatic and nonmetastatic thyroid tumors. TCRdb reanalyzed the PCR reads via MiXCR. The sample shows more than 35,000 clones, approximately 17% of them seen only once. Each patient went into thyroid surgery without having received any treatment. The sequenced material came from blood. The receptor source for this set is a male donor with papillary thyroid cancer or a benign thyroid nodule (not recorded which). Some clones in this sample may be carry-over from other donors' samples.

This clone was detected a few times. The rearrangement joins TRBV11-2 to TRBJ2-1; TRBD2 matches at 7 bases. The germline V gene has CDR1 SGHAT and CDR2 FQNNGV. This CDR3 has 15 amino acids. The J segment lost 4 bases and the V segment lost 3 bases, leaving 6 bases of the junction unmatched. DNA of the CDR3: TGTGCCAGCAGCTTTACAGTGGGGGGGTACAATGAGCAGTTCTTC. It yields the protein CASSFTVGGYNEQFF.

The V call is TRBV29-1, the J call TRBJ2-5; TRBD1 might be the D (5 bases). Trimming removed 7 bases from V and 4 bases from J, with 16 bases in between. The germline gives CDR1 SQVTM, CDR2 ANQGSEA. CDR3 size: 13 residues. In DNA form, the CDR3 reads TGCAGCGGTGGCAGGGTGGTTGCAGAGACCCAGTACTTC. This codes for CSGGRVVAETQYF.

DNA of the CDR3: TGTGCCAGCTTTGTGGGGGGCAATCAGCCCCAGCATTTT. This sequence encodes CASFVGGNQPQHF. The chain carries TRBV12-3 or TRBV12-4 and TRBJ1-5; D possibly corresponds to TRBD1 (5 bases). This CDR3 is 13 amino acids long. V was pared by 8 bases and J by 2 bases, with 10 bases between.

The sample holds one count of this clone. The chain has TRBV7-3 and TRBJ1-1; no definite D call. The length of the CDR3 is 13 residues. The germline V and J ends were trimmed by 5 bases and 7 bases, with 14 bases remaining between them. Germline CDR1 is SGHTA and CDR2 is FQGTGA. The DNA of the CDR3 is TGTGCCAGCAGCCCCACCCTGACCGGTGAAGCTTTCTTT. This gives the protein CASSPTLTGEAFF. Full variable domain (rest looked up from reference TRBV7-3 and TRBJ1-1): GAGVSQTPSNKVTEKGKYVELRCDPISGHTALYWYRQSLGQGPEFLIYFQGTGAADDSGLPNDRFFAVRPEGSVSTLKIQRTERGDSAVYLCASSPTLTGEAFFGQGTRLTVV.

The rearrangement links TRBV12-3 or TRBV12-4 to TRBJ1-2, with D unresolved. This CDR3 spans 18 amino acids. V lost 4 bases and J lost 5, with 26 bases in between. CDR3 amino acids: CASSSTPAGSNLIYGYTF. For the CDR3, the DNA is TGTGCCAGCAGTTCGACTCCGGCGGGCTCCAACCTTATATATGGCTACACCTTC.

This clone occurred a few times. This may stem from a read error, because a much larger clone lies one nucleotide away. The CDR3 sequence is CASSLGGRGTEAFF. CDR3 DNA sequence: TGTGCCAGCAGCCTAGGGGGAAGGGGCACTGAAGCTTTCTTT. This chain uses TRBV3-1 with TRBJ1-1, with D perhaps TRBD1 (6 bases). The CDR3 totals 14 residues. V shed 4 bases and J shed 4 bases, with 13 bases lying between them. The germline CDR1 and CDR2 sequences are LGHDT and YNNKEL (reference sequence).

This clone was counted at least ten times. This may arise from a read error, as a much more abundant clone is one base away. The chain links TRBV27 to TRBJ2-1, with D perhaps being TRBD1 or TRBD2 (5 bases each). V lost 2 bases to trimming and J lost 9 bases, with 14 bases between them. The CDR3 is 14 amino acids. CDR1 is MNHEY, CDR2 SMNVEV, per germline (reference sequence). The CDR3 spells CASSLAGVGTEQFF. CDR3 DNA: TGTGCCAGCAGTTTAGCGGGCGTGGGGACTGAGCAGTTCTTC.

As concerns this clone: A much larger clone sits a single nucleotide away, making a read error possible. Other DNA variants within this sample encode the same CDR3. CDR3 sequence reads: CASSPPGQGAVNTEAFF. The CDR3 region has the DNA TGTGCCAGCAGCCCCCCGGGACAGGGGGCTGTTAACACTGAAGCTTTCTTT. This chain joins TRBV11-2 and TRBJ1-1; TRBD1 matches at 12 bases. The germline V gene encodes CDR1 SGHAT and CDR2 FQNNGV. Trimming at V came to 5 bases and at J to 2 bases, leaving 9 bases not matched to a gene. The CDR3 covers 17 residues.

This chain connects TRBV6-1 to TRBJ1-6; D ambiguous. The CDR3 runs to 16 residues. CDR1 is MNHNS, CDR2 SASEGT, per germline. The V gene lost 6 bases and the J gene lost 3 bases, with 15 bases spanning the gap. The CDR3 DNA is TGTGCCAGCAGCAGTGCCGAGGGTTTCTATAATTCACCCCTCCACTTT. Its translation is CASSSAEGFYNSPLHF.

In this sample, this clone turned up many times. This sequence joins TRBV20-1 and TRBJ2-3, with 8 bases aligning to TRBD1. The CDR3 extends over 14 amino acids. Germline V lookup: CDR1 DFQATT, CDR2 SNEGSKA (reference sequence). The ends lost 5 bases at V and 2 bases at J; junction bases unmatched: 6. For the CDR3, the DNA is TGCAGTGCTTCCGGACAGGGACTCACAGATACGCAGTATTTT. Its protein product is CSASGQGLTDTQYF.

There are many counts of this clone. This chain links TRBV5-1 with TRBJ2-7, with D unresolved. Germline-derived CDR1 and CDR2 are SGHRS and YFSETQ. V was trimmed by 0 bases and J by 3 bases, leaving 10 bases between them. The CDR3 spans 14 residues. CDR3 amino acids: CASSLGVSYYEQYF. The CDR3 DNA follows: TGCGCCAGCAGCTTGGGTGTCAGTTACTACGAGCAGTACTTC.

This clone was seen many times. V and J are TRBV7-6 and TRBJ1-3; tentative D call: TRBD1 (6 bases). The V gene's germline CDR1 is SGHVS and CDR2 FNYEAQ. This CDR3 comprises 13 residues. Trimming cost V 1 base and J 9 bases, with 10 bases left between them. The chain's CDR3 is CASSLDRESTIYF. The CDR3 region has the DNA TGTGCCAGCAGCTTAGACAGGGAGAGCACCATATATTTT.

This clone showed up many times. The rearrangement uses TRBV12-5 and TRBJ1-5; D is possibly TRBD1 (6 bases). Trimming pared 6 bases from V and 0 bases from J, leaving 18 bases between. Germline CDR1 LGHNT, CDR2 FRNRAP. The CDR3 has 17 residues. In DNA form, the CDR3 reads TGTGCTAGTGGCCCGGGATTGGGCAGGGGTAGCAATCAGCCCCAGCATTTT. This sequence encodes CASGPGLGRGSNQPQHF.

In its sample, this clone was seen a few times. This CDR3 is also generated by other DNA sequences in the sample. CDR3 in amino acids: CASSPRGGGQGAEQYF. The CDR3 DNA is TGTGCCAGCAGCCCACGGGGTGGGGGACAGGGCGCCGAGCAGTACTTC. The genes are TRBV9 and TRBJ2-7, with 9 positions matching TRBD1. Germline V CDR1 and CDR2: SGDLS, YYNGEE. The CDR3 loop spans 16 amino acids. V shed 4 bases and J 6 bases; nucleotides not matched to a gene: 14.

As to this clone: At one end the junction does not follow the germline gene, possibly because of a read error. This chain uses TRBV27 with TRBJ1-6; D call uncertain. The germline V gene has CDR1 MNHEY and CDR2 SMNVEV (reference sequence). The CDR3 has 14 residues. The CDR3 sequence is CASSRRPYNSPFHF. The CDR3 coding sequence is TGTGCCAGCAGTCGACGGCCCTATAATTCACCCTTCCACTTT.

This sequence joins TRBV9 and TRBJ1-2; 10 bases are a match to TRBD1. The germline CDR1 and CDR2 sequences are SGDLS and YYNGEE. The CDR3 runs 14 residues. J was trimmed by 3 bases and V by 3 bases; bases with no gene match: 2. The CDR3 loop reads CASSDGTGDYGYTF. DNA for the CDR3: TGTGCCAGCAGCGATGGGACAGGGGACTATGGCTACACCTTC.

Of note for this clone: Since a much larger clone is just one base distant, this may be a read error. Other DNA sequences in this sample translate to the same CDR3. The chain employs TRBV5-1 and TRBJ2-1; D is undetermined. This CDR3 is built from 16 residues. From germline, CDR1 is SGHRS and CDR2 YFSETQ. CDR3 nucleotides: TGTGCCAGCAGCTTCGTCGGCCTAGAGGTCCGTAATGAGCAGTTCTTC. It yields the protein CASSFVGLEVRNEQFF.

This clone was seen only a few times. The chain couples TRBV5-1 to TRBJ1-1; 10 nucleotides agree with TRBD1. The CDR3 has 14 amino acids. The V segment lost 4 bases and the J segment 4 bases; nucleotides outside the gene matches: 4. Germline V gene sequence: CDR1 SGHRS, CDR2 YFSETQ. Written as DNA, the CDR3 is TGCGCCAGCAGCCCCGGGACAGGGGTCACTGAAGCTTTCTTT. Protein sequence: CASSPGTGVTEAFF.

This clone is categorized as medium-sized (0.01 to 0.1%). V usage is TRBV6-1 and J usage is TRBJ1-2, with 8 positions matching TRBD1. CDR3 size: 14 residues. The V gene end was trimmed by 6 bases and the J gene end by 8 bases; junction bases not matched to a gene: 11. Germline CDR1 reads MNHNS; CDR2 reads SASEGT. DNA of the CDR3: TGTGCCAGCAGCCGAGGGACAGGTCCTAGGGGCTACACCTTC. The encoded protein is CASSRGTGPRGYTF.

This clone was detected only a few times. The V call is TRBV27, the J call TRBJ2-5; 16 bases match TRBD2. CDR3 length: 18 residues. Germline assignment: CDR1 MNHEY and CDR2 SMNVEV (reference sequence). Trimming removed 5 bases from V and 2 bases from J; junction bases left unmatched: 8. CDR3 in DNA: TGTGCCAGCAGTACCACGGGACTAGCGGGGGGGCAGCAAGAGACCCAGTACTTC. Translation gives CASSTTGLAGGQQETQYF.

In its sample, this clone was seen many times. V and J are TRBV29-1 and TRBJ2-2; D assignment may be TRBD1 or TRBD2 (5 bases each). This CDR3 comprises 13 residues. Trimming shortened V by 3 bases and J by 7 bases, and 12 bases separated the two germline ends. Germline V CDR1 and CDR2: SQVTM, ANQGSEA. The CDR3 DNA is TGCAGCGTTGATGCCGGGGCTGGCGGGGAGCTGTTTTTT. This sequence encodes CSVDAGAGGELFF.

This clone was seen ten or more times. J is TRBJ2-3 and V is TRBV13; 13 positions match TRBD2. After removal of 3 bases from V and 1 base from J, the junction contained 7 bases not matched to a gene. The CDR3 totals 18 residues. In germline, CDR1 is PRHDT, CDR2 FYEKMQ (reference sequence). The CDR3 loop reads CASSFTSGGALGTDTQYF. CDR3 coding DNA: TGTGCCAGCAGCTTTACTAGCGGGGGGGCTCTCGGCACAGATACGCAGTATTTT.

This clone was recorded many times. CDR3 nucleotide sequence: TGTGCCAGCAGACGCTCCCCCGGGACGGGTTATTCACCCCTCCACTTT. Translating it yields CASRRSPGTGYSPLHF. The chain carries TRBV27 and TRBJ1-6, with D maybe TRBD1 (5 bases). V lost 6 bases and J 8 bases, leaving 20 bases between the germline ends. This CDR3 is built from 16 residues. The germline V gene has CDR1 MNHEY and CDR2 SMNVEV (reference sequence).